Only one count was recorded for the clone carrying this T cell receptor (beta chain). What it binds is not known. The source of the sample is a study of cytomegalovirus exposure and HLA in healthy donors. In the PCR, 60 Vbeta and 13 Jbeta primers were used. Method: immunoSEQ multiplex PCR; TCRdb's copy keeps in-frame clones and lacks some. The sample includes more than 90,000 clones, under 70% of them seen just once. Regarding the study as a whole: Common viral pathogens were later found to be apparently linked to several of the most significant clusters.

Germline V gene lookup returns CDR1 SGHNT and CDR2 YENEEA. The CDR3 sequence is 13 residues long. The V gene lost 5 bases and the J gene lost 5 bases, with 12 bases spanning the gap. Sequenced material: PBMCs. This sequence was found in a man aged 25 to 40 in good health and CMV-seropositive. The chain joins TRBV11-3 to TRBJ1-2, with a possible D match to TRBD1 (5 bases). CDR3 in amino acids: CASSPTGLYGYTF. For the CDR3, the DNA is TGTGCCAGCAGCCCCACAGGCCTATATGGCTACACCTTC.